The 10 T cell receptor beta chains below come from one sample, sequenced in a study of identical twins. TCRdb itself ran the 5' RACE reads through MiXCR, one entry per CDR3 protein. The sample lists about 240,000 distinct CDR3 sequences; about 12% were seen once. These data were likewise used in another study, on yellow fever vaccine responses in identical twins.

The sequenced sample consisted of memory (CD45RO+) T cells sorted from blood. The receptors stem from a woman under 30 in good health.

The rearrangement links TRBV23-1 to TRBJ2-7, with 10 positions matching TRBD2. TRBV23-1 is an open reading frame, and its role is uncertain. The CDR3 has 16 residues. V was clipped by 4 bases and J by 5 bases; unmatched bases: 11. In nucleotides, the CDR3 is TGCGCCAGCAGTCGTTGTGGGCTAGCGGGAGTTGACGAGCAGTACTTC. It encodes CASSRCGLAGVDEQYF.

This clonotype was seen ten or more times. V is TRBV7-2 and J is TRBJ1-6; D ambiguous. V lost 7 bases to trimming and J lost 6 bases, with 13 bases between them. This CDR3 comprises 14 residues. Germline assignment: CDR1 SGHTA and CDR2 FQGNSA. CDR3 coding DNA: TGTGCCAGCACCTCTGGACCTGTTAATTCACCCCTCCACTTT. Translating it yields CASTSGPVNSPLHF.

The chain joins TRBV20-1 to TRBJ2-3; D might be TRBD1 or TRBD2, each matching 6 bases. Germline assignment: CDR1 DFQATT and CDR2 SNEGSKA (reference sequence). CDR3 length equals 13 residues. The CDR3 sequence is CSPTGAYTDTQYF. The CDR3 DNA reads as TGCAGCCCGACGGGGGCCTACACAGATACGCAGTATTTT.

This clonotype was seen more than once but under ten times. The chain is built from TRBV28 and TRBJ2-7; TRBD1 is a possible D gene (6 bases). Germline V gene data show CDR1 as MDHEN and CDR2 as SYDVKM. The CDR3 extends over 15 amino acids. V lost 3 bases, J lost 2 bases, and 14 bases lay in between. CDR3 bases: TGTGCCAGCAGTTTTGATACCCAGGGGCCCTACGAGCAGTACTTC. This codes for CASSFDTQGPYEQYF.

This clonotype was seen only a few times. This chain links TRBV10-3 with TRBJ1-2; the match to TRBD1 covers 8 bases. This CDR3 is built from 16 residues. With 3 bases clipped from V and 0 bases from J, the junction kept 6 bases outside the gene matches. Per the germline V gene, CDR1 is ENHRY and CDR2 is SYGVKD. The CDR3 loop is CAISEWTGRTNYGYTF. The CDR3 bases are TGTGCCATCAGTGAATGGACAGGGCGTACTAACTATGGCTACACCTTC.

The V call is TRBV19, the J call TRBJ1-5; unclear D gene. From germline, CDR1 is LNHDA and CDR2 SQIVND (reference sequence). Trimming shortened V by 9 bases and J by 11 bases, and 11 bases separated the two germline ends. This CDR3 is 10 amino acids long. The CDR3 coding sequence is TGTGCCAGCGGATTCCCAGCCCAGCATTTT. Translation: CASGFPAQHF.

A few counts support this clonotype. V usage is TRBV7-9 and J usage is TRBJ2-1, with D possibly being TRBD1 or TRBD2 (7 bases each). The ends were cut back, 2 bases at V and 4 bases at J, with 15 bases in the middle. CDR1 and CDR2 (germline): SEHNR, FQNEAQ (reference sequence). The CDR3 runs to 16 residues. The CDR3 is CASSLWGRGQYNEQFF. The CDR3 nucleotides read TGTGCCAGCAGCTTATGGGGGAGGGGGCAGTACAATGAGCAGTTCTTC.

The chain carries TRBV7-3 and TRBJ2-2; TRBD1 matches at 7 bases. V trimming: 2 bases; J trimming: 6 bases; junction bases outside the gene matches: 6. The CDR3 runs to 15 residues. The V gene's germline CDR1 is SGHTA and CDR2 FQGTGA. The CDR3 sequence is CASSLQQGVSGELFF. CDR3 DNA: TGTGCCAGCAGCTTACAGCAGGGGGTATCCGGGGAGCTGTTTTTT.

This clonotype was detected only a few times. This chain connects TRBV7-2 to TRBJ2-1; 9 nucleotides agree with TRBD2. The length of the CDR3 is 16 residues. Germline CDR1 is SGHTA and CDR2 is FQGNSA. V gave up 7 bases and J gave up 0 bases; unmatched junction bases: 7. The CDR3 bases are TGTGCCAGCAAAAGCGGGGGGCCGAGCTCCTACAATGAGCAGTTCTTC. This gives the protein CASKSGGPSSYNEQFF.

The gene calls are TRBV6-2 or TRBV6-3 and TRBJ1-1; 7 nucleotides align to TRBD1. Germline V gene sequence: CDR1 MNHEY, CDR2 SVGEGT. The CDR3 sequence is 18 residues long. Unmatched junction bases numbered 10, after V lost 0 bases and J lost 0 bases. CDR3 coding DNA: TGTGCCAGCAGTTACTCCCGACAGGGAGCGGGAATGAACACTGAAGCTTTCTTT. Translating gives CASSYSRQGAGMNTEAFF.